Each of the 30 T cell receptor beta chains below was sequenced from the same sample in a study of blood T cell repertoires in COVID-19 (dated by TCRdb to 2018 to 2020). Library method: the immunoSEQ multiplex PCR assay. TCRdb took this table from immuneACCESS and kept in-frame rearrangements with V and J called. Such tables lack part of the clones; where checked against another copy, unresolved V genes explain under half of the gap, and the rest is unexplained. A total of approximately 130,000 clones appear in this sample, more than 70% of them only once. Roughly 5.5% of the sample is taken by the ten largest. The material sequenced was peripheral blood. The receptors stem from an elderly man with active or convalescent COVID-19.

The genes are TRBV12-3 or TRBV12-4 and TRBJ1-2, with D possibly matching TRBD1 (5 bases). The V end was cut by 6 bases, the J end by 3 bases, with 11 bases between. This CDR3 has 13 residues. The CDR3 DNA sequence: TGTGCCAGCAGAAAGGACACGGACTATGGCTACACCTTC. Its translation is CASRKDTDYGYTF.

The V and J genes are TRBV11-2 and TRBJ1-1, with a possible D match to TRBD1 (6 bases). Germline V CDR1 and CDR2: SGHAT, FQNNGV. Trimming pared 5 bases from V and 3 bases from J, leaving 13 bases between. The length of the CDR3 is 14 residues. CDR3 in amino acids: CASSPQRGYTEAFF. CDR3 nucleotide sequence: TGTGCCAGCAGCCCTCAGAGGGGGTACACTGAAGCTTTCTTT. Complete variable domain (other parts from reference TRBV11-2 and TRBJ1-1): EAGVAQSPRYKIIEKRQSVAFWCNPISGHATLYWYQQILGQGPKLLIQFQNNGVVDDSQLPKDRFSAERLKGVDSTLKIQPAKLEDSAVYLCASSPQRGYTEAFFGQGTRLTVV.

This clone was picked up a small number of times. The rearrangement uses TRBV28 and TRBJ1-5, with TRBD1 matching 7 bases. With 8 bases clipped from V and 11 bases from J, the junction kept 6 bases outside the gene matches. This CDR3 spans 11 amino acids. CDR1 is MDHEN and CDR2 is SYDVKM in the germline V gene. In DNA form, the CDR3 reads TGTGCCAGCGGAACGGGACAGACCCAGCATTTT. It is translated as CASGTGQTQHF.

The chain has TRBV5-1 and TRBJ2-3, with 9 nucleotides matching TRBD2. Unmatched junction bases numbered 3, after V lost 2 bases and J lost 2 bases. The CDR3 length is 15 residues. CDR1 SGHRS and CDR2 YFSETQ come from the germline V gene. The CDR3 region is CASSFLAGDTDTQYF. CDR3 nucleotides: TGCGCCAGCAGCTTCTTAGCGGGGGACACAGATACGCAGTATTTT.

The chain employs TRBV25-1 and TRBJ2-5; a weak D match, TRBD1 (6 bases). This CDR3 is 16 amino acids long. The germline gives CDR1 MGHDK, CDR2 SYGVNS. The V end was cut by 5 bases, the J end by 4 bases, with 20 bases between. The CDR3 loop is CASSRSGASWGETQYF. CDR3 coding DNA: TGTGCCAGCAGTCGGTCAGGGGCCAGCTGGGGAGAGACCCAGTACTTC.

The chain combines TRBV13 with TRBJ2-5; 11 bases are a match to TRBD2. The CDR3 is 16 amino acids. Germline V lookup: CDR1 PRHDT, CDR2 FYEKMQ (reference sequence). Trimming cost V 3 bases and J 5 bases; bases outside gene matches: 8. This CDR3 is CASSFYSGGAGETQYF. CDR3 bases: TGTGCCAGCAGCTTCTATAGCGGGGGGGCAGGGGAGACCCAGTACTTC.

The chain carries TRBV30 and TRBJ2-5, with a tentative D call TRBD1 (5 bases). In germline, CDR1 is GTSNPN, CDR2 SVGIG (reference sequence). With 5 bases removed from V and 2 bases from J, the gap between germline ends came to 12 bases. The CDR3 loop spans 13 amino acids. This CDR3 reads CAWDRQRQETQYF. DNA of the CDR3: TGTGCCTGGGACCGACAGAGACAAGAGACCCAGTACTTC.

This clone was recorded a few times. The rearrangement links TRBV27 to TRBJ1-2; TRBD1 matches at 7 bases. V shed 0 bases, J shed 4 bases, and the junction held 8 bases outside the gene matches. In germline, CDR1 is MNHEY, CDR2 SMNVEV (reference sequence). CDR3 length: 16 residues. For the CDR3, the DNA is TGTGCCAGCAGTTTATCGGGTCCAGGGGGGAGCTATGGCTACACCTTC. It specifies CASSLSGPGGSYGYTF.

The chain couples TRBV19 to TRBJ2-1, with D uncertain. This CDR3 has 12 amino acids. Per germline, CDR1 LNHDA and CDR2 SQIVND (reference sequence). Trimming left V 2 bases short and J 6 bases short, with 5 bases between. CDR3 in DNA: TGTGCCAGTAGTATATCAATCAATGAGCAGTTCTTC. It specifies CASSISINEQFF.

This chain connects TRBV28 to TRBJ1-2; possibly TRBD1 for D (5 bases). In germline, CDR1 is MDHEN, CDR2 SYDVKM. Trimming pared 5 bases from V and 5 bases from J, leaving 18 bases between. The CDR3 covers 15 residues. For the CDR3, the DNA is TGTGCCAGCAGTCCAATGACAGACTGGGAATATGGCTACACCTTC. Residues: CASSPMTDWEYGYTF.

The chain has TRBV7-3 and TRBJ2-2, with 9 bases that match TRBD2. V lost 4 bases, J lost 14 bases, and 8 bases stayed unmatched. The germline CDR1 and CDR2 sequences are SGHTA and FQGTGA. The CDR3 consists of 13 residues. The CDR3 spells CASSSTQRGVLFF. The CDR3 region has the DNA TGTGCCAGCAGCTCCACTCAGCGGGGGGTACTGTTTTTT. The entire variable domain, with the rest obtained from reference TRBV7-3 and TRBJ2-2, is as follows: GAGVSQTPSNKVTEKGKYVELRCDPISGHTALYWYRQSLGQGPEFLIYFQGTGAADDSGLPNDRFFAVRPEGSVSTLKIQRTERGDSAVYLCASSSTQRGVLFFGEGSRLTVL.

This clone was detected only a few times. V and J are TRBV12-3 or TRBV12-4 and TRBJ1-6; TRBD1 agrees at 9 bases. Trimming took 3 bases from V and 14 from J; bases not matched to a gene: 5. The CDR3 extends over 13 amino acids. CDR3 nucleotide sequence: TGTGCCAGCAGTTTCTTACAGGGGGCAACCCTCCACTTT. Protein sequence: CASSFLQGATLHF.

This chain uses TRBV23-1 with TRBJ2-7; the match to TRBD2 covers 7 bases. TRBV23-1 is placed among ORFs of uncertain function. This CDR3 contains 15 residues. V was clipped by 2 bases and J by 1 base; unmatched bases: 5. CDR3 DNA: TGCGCCAGCAGTCAAGGGGGGGTTGTTTCCTACGAGCAGTACTTC. Residues: CASSQGGVVSYEQYF.

This chain connects TRBV9 to TRBJ2-1; 9 bases agree with TRBD1. Trimming at V came to 4 bases and at J to 5 bases, leaving 10 bases not matched to a gene. The CDR3 totals 16 residues. CDR1 is SGDLS and CDR2 is YYNGEE in the germline V gene. CDR3 DNA: TGTGCCAGCAGCTTTAGAGGGGGACAGGGTAACAATGAGCAGTTCTTC. This encodes CASSFRGGQGNNEQFF.

The chain recombines TRBV28 with TRBJ2-5, with 7 bases identical to TRBD1. Germline CDR1 reads MDHEN; CDR2 reads SYDVKM. V trimming: 6 bases; J trimming: 5 bases; junction bases outside the gene matches: 6. This CDR3 spans 13 amino acids. The CDR3 protein is CASSDRVWETQYF. DNA of the CDR3: TGTGCCAGCAGCGACAGGGTATGGGAGACCCAGTACTTC.

The J gene is TRBJ1-2, the V gene TRBV5-4, with 12 positions matching TRBD1. The CDR3 spans 13 residues. Trimming took 4 bases from V and 7 from J; bases not matched to a gene: 2. The V gene's germline CDR1 is SGHNT and CDR2 YYREEE (reference sequence). The CDR3 sequence: CASSVGQGAGYTF. In DNA, the CDR3 is TGTGCCAGCAGCGTGGGACAGGGGGCTGGCTACACCTTC.

The chain has TRBV7-9 and TRBJ1-4; 9 nucleotides agree with TRBD1. The germline gives CDR1 SEHNR, CDR2 FQNEAQ (reference sequence). V lost 5 bases to trimming and J lost 11 bases; unmatched junction nucleotides: 3. The CDR3 covers 12 residues. This CDR3 reads CASSPGQGKLFF. CDR3 bases: TGTGCCAGCAGCCCAGGACAGGGGAAACTGTTTTTT.

The rearrangement joins TRBV25-1 to TRBJ1-2; 7 bases are shared with TRBD1. Germline V gene lookup returns CDR1 MGHDK and CDR2 SYGVNS. V lost 3 bases and J lost 3; bases outside the gene matches: 4. This CDR3 comprises 14 residues. In DNA form, the CDR3 reads TGTGCCAGCAGTGACCCCGGGACAGACTATGGCTACACCTTC. As protein: CASSDPGTDYGYTF.

This sequence joins TRBV28 and TRBJ2-7; TRBD1 aligns across 9 bases. Germline V gene lookup returns CDR1 MDHEN and CDR2 SYDVKM. With V trimmed by 6 bases and J by 2 bases, 11 bases remained unmatched. The CDR3 loop spans 16 amino acids. This CDR3 reads CASSRFSGDRAYEQYF. The CDR3, as DNA: TGTGCCAGCAGCCGATTTTCCGGGGACAGGGCCTACGAGCAGTACTTC.

The V gene is TRBV7-9, the J gene TRBJ1-5; a weak D match, TRBD1 (5 bases). The CDR3 loop spans 16 amino acids. Germline CDR1 is SEHNR and CDR2 is FQNEAQ (reference sequence). Trimming removed 0 bases at V and 0 bases at J, with 9 bases between. CDR3 region: CASSLAGANSNQPQHF. The CDR3 DNA reads TGTGCCAGCAGCTTAGCAGGGGCAAATAGCAATCAGCCCCAGCATTTT.

The V call is TRBV24-1, the J call TRBJ1-2; D not certain. Germline V gene sequence: CDR1 KGHDR, CDR2 SFDVKD. This CDR3 contains 15 residues. V was trimmed by 1 base and J by 4 bases, leaving 12 bases between them. The CDR3 nucleotides are TGTGCCACCAGTGATTTCGAGGGTAGCGGCTATGGCTACACCTTC. Translated: CATSDFEGSGYGYTF.

This chain connects TRBV7-9 to TRBJ2-2; D remains ambiguous. This CDR3 has 14 residues. V gave up 2 bases and J gave up 0 bases, with 4 bases separating them. Germline-derived CDR1 and CDR2 are SEHNR and FQNEAQ (reference sequence). CDR3 region: CASSLIANTGELFF. The CDR3 DNA reads as TGTGCCAGCAGCTTAATAGCGAACACCGGGGAGCTGTTTTTT.

The gene calls are TRBV6-2 or TRBV6-3 and TRBJ2-7; maybe TRBD2 (5 bases). The CDR3 extends over 14 amino acids. Trimming removed 4 bases from V and 6 bases from J, with 16 bases in between. Germline values: CDR1 MNHEY, CDR2 SVGEGT. Here the CDR3 reads CASSWLDDGGEQYF. The CDR3 DNA sequence: TGTGCCAGCAGTTGGCTCGATGATGGAGGCGAGCAGTACTTC.

The gene calls are TRBV12-5 and TRBJ2-7; 10 nucleotides line up with TRBD1. Looked up from germline, CDR1 is LGHNT and CDR2 is FRNRAP. With V trimmed by 6 bases and J by 3 bases, 5 bases remained unmatched. The CDR3 has 14 residues. CDR3 residues: CASGPGQGNYEQYF. The CDR3 nucleotides read TGTGCTAGTGGACCGGGACAGGGGAACTACGAGCAGTACTTC.

The chain employs TRBV10-3 and TRBJ1-2; unclear D gene. The CDR3 runs to 12 residues. The V end was cut by 1 base, the J end by 8 bases, with 8 bases between. Germline V gene data show CDR1 as ENHRY and CDR2 as SYGVKD. Here the CDR3 reads CAISELGRGYTF. In nucleotides, the CDR3 is TGTGCCATCAGTGAGTTGGGGAGAGGCTACACCTTC.

J is TRBJ1-6 and V is TRBV2; the match to TRBD1 covers 9 bases. CDR1 and CDR2 from the germline V gene are SNHLY and FYNNEI. The CDR3 length is 14 residues. V was pared by 6 bases and J by 8 bases, with 5 bases of the junction left unmatched. In DNA form, the CDR3 reads TGTGCCAGCAGGAGGGACAGGGACGATTCACCCCTCCACTTT. Protein product: CASRRDRDDSPLHF.

The chain combines TRBV5-5 with TRBJ2-3; 10 bases agree with TRBD2. The CDR3 has 15 amino acids. The germline V gene has CDR1 SGHKS and CDR2 YYEKEE (reference sequence). Losses at the gene ends were 2 bases for V and 6 bases for J; bases not matched to a gene: 6. CDR3 region: CASSFLLAGVDTQYF. DNA for the CDR3: TGTGCCAGCAGCTTCCTCCTAGCGGGGGTGGATACGCAGTATTTT.

The genes are TRBV3-1 (or the pseudogene TRBV3-2) and TRBJ2-3; a weak D match, TRBD1 (6 bases). Trimming removed 8 bases from V and 3 bases from J, with 12 bases in between. CDR1 and CDR2 (germline): LGHDT, YNNKEL (reference sequence). CDR3 length: 13 amino acids. The CDR3 DNA follows: TGTGCCAGCGGGGCAGGGGCTACAGATACGCAGTATTTT. Its translation is CASGAGATDTQYF.

The V and J genes are TRBV6-6 and TRBJ2-7; a weak D match, TRBD2 (5 bases). The CDR3 sequence is 15 residues long. The germline V gene encodes CDR1 MNHNY and CDR2 SVGAGI (reference sequence). The V gene lost 7 bases and the J gene lost 3 bases, with 19 bases spanning the gap. This chain's CDR3 is CASTKSSGSVYEQYF. Written as DNA, the CDR3 is TGTGCCAGCACCAAAAGTTCGGGGTCGGTCTACGAGCAGTACTTC.

The gene calls are TRBV28 and TRBJ2-3; 9 bases line up with TRBD2. V shed 5 bases and J 4 bases; nucleotides not matched to a gene: 4. The CDR3 loop spans 14 amino acids. The germline V gene encodes CDR1 MDHEN and CDR2 SYDVKM. The CDR3 sequence: CASSGGGGSDTQYF. CDR3 nucleotide sequence: TGTGCCAGCAGTGGCGGGGGGGGTTCAGATACGCAGTATTTT.